The entry that follows covers one T cell receptor beta chain sequence. Its antigen is unknown. The method was immunoSEQ multiplex PCR; TCRdb's version includes in-frame clones alone and lacks a portion of them. The table records some 28,000 clones, over 60% of them present only once. This sample is part of a study of OX40 agonist ivuxolimab in advanced cancers. Study information: Partial responses occurred in three patients (one hepatocellular carcinoma, two cutaneous melanoma). Study-level points and caveats: Antigens targeted by the expanded peripheral T cells were not determined. Also showing low normalized T-cell clonal expansion were some of the nonresponders.

Sequenced material: CD4+ or CD8+ T cells sorted from blood, taken in a trial of the OX40 agonist ivuxolimab. This sequence was found in an adult with an advanced solid tumor such as melanoma, head and neck, liver or kidney cancer.

The CDR3 sequence: CASSSGQATYYEQYF. DNA for the CDR3: TGTGCCAGCAGCTCCGGACAGGCAACTTACTACGAGCAGTACTTC. The rearrangement uses TRBV7-9 and TRBJ2-7; 7 bases agree with TRBD1. CDR1 SEHNR and CDR2 FQNEAQ come from the germline V gene (reference sequence). The CDR3 has 15 amino acids. The V segment lost 4 bases and the J segment 3 bases; nucleotides outside the gene matches: 9.